This T cell receptor beta chain was documented in a study of blood T cell repertoires in COVID-19. The overall study: Sites across the United States, Italy and Spain contributed samples from acute and convalescent COVID-19. PBMCs, B-cell-depleted T cells, or T cells were the source of the cDNA or gDNA that made up the material.

Source study methods: Cell counts per sample came from amplifying reference gene primers. Profiled with immunoSEQ multiplex PCR; TCRdb holds only in-frame clones, not every one. V and J calls and clone size come straight from that table; D and trimming were deduced from the DNA. The sample contains 40,000 to 45,000 clones, around 90% of which appear only once. This CDR3 comprises 18 residues. V shed 6 bases, J shed 5 bases, and the junction held 18 bases outside the gene matches. Germline lookup yields CDR1 SGHTA and CDR2 FQGNSA. The chain uses TRBV7-2 and TRBJ2-1; 8 bases agree with TRBD2. This receptor was obtained from a man in his fifties or sixties with active COVID-19. Material: peripheral blood. CDR3 in amino acids: CASRPTITTSGTHNEQFF. CDR3 bases: TGTGCCAGCAGGCCCACAATAACAACTAGCGGAACACACAATGAGCAGTTCTTC.